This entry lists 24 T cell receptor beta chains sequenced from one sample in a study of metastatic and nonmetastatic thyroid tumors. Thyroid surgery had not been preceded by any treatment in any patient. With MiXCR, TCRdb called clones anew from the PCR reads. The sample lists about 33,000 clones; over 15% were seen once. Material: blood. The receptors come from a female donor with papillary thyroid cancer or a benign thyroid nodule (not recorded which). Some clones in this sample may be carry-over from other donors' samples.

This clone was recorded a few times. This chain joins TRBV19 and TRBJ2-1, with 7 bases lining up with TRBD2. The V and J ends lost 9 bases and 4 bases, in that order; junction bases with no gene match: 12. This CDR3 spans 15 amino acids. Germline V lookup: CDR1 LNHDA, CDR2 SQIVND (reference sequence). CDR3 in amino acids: CASSVSLASYNEQFF. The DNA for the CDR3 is TGTGCCAGCAGTGTTTCACTAGCGTCTTACAATGAGCAGTTCTTC.

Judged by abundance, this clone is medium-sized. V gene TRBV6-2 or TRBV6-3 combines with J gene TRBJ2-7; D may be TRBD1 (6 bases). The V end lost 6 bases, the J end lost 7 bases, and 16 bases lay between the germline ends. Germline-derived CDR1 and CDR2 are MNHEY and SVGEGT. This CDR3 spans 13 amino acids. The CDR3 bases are TGTGCCAGCAGACAGGGCGGTTTAGGGGAGCAGTACTTC. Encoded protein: CASRQGGLGEQYF.

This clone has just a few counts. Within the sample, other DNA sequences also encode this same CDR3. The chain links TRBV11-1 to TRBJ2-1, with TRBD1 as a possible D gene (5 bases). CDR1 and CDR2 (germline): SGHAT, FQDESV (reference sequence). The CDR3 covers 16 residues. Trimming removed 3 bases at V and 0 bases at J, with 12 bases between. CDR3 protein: CASSLSGASSYNEQFF. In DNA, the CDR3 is TGTGCCAGCAGCTTGAGTGGGGCGAGCTCCTACAATGAGCAGTTCTTC.

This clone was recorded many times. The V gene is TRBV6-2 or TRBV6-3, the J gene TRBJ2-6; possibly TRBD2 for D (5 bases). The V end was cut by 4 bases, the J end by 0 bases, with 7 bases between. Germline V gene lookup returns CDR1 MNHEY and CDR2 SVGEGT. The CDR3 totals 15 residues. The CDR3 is CASSSEVSGANVLTF. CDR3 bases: TGTGCCAGCAGTTCGGAGGTCTCTGGGGCCAACGTCCTGACTTTC.

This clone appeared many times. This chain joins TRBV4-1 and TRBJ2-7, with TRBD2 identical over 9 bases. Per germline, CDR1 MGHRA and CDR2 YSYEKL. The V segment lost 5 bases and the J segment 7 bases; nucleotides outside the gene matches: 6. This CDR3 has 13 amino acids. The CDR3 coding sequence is TGCGCCAGCAGCGGGGGACTAGCAGGAGAGCAGTACTTC. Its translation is CASSGGLAGEQYF.

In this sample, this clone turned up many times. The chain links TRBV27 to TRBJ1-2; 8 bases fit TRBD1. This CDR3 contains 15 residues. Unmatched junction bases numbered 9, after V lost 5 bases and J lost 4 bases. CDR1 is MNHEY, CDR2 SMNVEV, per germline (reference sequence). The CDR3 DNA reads TGTGCCAGCAGTCCGGGACAGGCCTTTGGCTATGGCTACACCTTC. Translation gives CASSPGQAFGYGYTF.

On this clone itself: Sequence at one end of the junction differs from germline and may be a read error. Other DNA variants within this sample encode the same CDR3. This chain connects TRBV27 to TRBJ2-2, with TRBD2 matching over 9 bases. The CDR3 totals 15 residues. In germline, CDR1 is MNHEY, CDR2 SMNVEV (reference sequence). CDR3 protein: CASSFLLRGGGELFF. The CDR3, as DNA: TGTGCAAGCAGTTTTCTCCTGCGGGGGGGAGGGGAGCTGTTTTTT.

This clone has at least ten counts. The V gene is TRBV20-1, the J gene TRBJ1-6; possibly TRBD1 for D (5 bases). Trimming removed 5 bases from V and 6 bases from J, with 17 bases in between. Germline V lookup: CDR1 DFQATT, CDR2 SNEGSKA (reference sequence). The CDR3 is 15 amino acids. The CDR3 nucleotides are TGCAGTGCTGCCCGCCGACAGCTAGCTAATTCACCCCTCCACTTT. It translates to CSAARRQLANSPLHF.

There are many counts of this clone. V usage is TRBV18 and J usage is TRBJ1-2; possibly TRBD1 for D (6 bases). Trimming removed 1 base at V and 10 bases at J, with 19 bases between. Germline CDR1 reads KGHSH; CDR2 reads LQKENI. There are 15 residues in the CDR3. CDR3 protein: CASSPRSQQGGNYTF. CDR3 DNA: TGTGCCAGCTCACCACGGAGTCAACAGGGAGGTAACTACACCTTC.

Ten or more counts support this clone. CDR3: CASSPAANYGYTF. CDR3 coding DNA: TGTGCCAGCTCACCAGCAGCGAACTATGGCTACACCTTC. V is TRBV18 and J is TRBJ1-2; D call uncertain. Trimming shortened V by 2 bases and J by 2 bases, and 6 bases separated the two germline ends. Germline V gene sequence: CDR1 KGHSH, CDR2 LQKENI. There are 13 residues in the CDR3.

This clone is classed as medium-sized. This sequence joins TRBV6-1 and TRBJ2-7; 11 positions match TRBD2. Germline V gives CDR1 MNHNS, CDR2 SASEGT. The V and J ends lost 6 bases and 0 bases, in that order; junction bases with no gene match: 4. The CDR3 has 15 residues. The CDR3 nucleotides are TGTGCCAGCAGCCCGACTAGCGGGGCCTCCTACGAGCAGTACTTC. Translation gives CASSPTSGASYEQYF.

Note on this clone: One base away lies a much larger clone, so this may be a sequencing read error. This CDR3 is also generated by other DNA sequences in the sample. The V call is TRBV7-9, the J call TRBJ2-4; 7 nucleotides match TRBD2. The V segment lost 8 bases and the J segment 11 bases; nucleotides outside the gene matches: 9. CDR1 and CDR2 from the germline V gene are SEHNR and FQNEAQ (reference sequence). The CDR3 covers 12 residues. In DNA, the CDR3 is TGTGCCAGCCAAACTTCTGGGGGGGTTCAGTACTTC. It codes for CASQTSGGVQYF. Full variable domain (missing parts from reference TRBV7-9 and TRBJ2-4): DTGVSQNPRHKITKRGQNVTFRCDPISEHNRLYWYRQTLGQGPEFLTYFQNEAQLEKSRLLSDRFSAERPKGSFSTLEIQRTEQGDSAMYLCASQTSGGVQYFGAGTRLSVL.

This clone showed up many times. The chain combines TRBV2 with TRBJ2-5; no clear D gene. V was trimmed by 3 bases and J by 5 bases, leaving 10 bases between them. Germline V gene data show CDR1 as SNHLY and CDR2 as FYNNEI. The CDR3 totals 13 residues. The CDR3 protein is CASSEGAWETQYF. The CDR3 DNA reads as TGTGCCAGCAGTGAGGGCGCGTGGGAGACCCAGTACTTC.

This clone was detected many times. The CDR3 sequence is CASSRSRGHTIYF. CDR3 nucleotide sequence: TGTGCCAGCAGCCGGAGTAGGGGTCACACCATATATTTT. This rearrangement joins TRBV28 to TRBJ1-3; maybe TRBD1 (5 bases). The germline gives CDR1 MDHEN, CDR2 SYDVKM. CDR3 size: 13 residues. Trimming took 6 bases from V and 8 from J, leaving 14 bases between them.

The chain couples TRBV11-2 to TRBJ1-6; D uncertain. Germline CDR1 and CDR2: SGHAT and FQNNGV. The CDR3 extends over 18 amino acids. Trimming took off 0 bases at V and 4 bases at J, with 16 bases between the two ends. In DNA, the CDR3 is TGTGCCAGCAGCTTAGAACCGTGGTATAGTGAATATAATTCACCCCTCCACTTT. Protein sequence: CASSLEPWYSEYNSPLHF.

The CDR3 sequence: CIARTFRDNYGYTF. For the CDR3, the DNA is TGCATTGCAAGGACATTCAGGGATAACTATGGCTACACCTTC. J is TRBJ1-2 and V is TRBV20-1, with a possible D match to TRBD1 (5 bases). The CDR3 is made up of 14 amino acids. Germline V gives CDR1 DFQATT, CDR2 SNEGSKA (reference sequence).

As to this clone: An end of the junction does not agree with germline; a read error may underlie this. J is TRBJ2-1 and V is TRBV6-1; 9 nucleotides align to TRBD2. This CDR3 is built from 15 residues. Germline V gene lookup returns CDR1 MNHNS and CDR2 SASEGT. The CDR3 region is CASIVGGSGSGEHFF. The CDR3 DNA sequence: TGTGCCAGCATTGTTGGGGGTAGCGGGAGCGGTGAGCATTTCTTC.

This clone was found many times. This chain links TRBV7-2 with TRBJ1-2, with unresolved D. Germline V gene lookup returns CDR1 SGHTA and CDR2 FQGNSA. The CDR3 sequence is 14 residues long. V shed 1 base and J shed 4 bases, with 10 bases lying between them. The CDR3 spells CASSLGGGIYGYTF. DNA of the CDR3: TGTGCCAGCAGCTTAGGGGGTGGCATCTATGGCTACACCTTC. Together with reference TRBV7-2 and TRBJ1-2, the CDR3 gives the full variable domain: GAGVSQSPSNKVTEKGKDVELRCDPISGHTALYWYRQSLGQGLEFLIYFQGNSAPDKSGLPSDRFSAERTGGSVSTLTIQRTQQEDSAVYLCASSLGGGIYGYTFGSGTRLTVV.

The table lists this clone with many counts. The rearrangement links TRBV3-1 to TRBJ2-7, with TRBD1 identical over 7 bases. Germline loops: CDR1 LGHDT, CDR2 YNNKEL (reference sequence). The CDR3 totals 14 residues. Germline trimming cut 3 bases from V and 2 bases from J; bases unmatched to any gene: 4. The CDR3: CASSQDGQAYEQYF. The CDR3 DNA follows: TGTGCCAGCAGCCAGGATGGACAGGCCTACGAGCAGTACTTC.

CDR3 protein: CAISTRRGSYEQYF. CDR3 DNA sequence: TGTGCAATCAGCACCAGAAGGGGCTCCTACGAGCAGTACTTC. The rearrangement joins TRBV7-2 to TRBJ2-7; a possible D gene is TRBD1 (5 bases). Germline loops: CDR1 SGHTA, CDR2 FQGNSA. The CDR3 length is 14 residues.

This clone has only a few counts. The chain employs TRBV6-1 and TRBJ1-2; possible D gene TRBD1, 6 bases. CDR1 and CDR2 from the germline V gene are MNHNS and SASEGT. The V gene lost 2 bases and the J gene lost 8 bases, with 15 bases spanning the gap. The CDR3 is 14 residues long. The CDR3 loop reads CASSEFGGAEGYTF. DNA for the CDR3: TGTGCCAGCAGTGAATTTGGGGGCGCGGAAGGCTACACCTTC.

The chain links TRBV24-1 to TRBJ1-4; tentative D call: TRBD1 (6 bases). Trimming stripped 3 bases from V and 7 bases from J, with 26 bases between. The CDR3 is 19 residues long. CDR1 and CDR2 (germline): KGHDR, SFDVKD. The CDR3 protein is CATSDLHYLNRDRGEKLFF. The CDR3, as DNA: TGTGCCACCAGTGATCTCCACTACCTTAACAGGGACCGGGGTGAAAAACTGTTTTTT.

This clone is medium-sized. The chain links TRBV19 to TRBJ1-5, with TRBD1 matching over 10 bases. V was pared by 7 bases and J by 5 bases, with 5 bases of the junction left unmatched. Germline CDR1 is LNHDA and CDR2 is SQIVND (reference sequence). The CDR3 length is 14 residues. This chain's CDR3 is CASTGTGEYQPQHF. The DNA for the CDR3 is TGTGCCAGTACCGGGACAGGGGAGTATCAGCCCCAGCATTTT.

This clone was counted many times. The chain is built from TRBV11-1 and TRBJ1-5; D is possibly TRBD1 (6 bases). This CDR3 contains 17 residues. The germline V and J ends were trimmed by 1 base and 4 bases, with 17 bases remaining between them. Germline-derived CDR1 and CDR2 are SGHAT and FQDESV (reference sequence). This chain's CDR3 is CASSLEGGFGRNQPQHF. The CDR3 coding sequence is TGTGCCAGCAGCTTAGAGGGGGGGTTTGGCCGAAATCAGCCCCAGCATTTT.